What follows are 23 T cell receptor beta chains derived from one specimen sequenced in a study of patients and donors after allogeneic stem cell transplantation. TCRdb redid the calling of the RT-PCR reads with MiXCR, one entry per CDR3 protein. The table records under 200,000 distinct CDR3 sequences, 30% of them present only once. What was sequenced was blood, either unsorted or a sorted T cell fraction (not recorded which). The source is a human donor who was either an allogeneic HSCT recipient or a stem cell or donor lymphocyte infusion donor (not recorded which). It is not recorded whose cells these are; they may come from a transplant donor.

There are many counts of this clonotype. The chain has TRBV6-2 or TRBV6-3 and TRBJ1-1; D remains unclear. The CDR3 is 15 amino acids. The V end was cut by 6 bases, the J end by 1 base, with 15 bases between. The germline V gene encodes CDR1 MNHEY and CDR2 SVGEGT. CDR3 sequence: CASSQRWTRNTEAFF. The CDR3 region has the DNA TGTGCCAGCAGCCAGCGTTGGACTCGGAACACTGAAGCTTTCTTT.

V gene TRBV7-9 combines with J gene TRBJ2-7; TRBD2 might be the D (5 bases). This CDR3 comprises 13 residues. V shed 5 bases and J shed 3 bases, with 11 bases lying between them. Germline values: CDR1 SEHNR, CDR2 FQNEAQ (reference sequence). CDR3 protein: CASSRLPHYEQYF. In DNA, the CDR3 is TGTGCCAGCAGCCGACTACCCCACTACGAGCAGTACTTC. The full variable domain, its missing parts supplied by reference TRBV7-9 and TRBJ2-7, is DTGVSQNPRHKITKRGQNVTFRCDPISEHNRLYWYRQTLGQGPEFLTYFQNEAQLEKSRLLSDRFSAERPKGSFSTLEIQRTEQGDSAMYLCASSRLPHYEQYFGPGTRLTVT.

V gene TRBV29-1 combines with J gene TRBJ2-1; 15 nucleotides match TRBD2. The ends lost 7 bases at V and 8 bases at J; junction bases unmatched: 3. Germline assignment: CDR1 SQVTM and CDR2 ANQGSEA. This CDR3 is built from 13 residues. In DNA, the CDR3 is TGCAGCGGGACTAGCGGGAGGGCCTATGAGCAGTTCTTC. Translating gives CSGTSGRAYEQFF.

This clonotype showed up just a few times. The chain joins TRBV7-3 to TRBJ2-4; tentatively, D is TRBD1 (7 bases). Germline V CDR1 and CDR2: SGHTA, FQGTGA. The CDR3 is made up of 14 amino acids. Trimming left V 1 base short and J 9 bases short, with 13 bases between. The CDR3 reads CASSLSGTETIQYF. DNA for the CDR3: TGTGCCAGCAGCTTAAGCGGGACAGAGACCATTCAGTACTTC.

J is TRBJ2-5 and V is TRBV7-9; 8 bases map to TRBD2. The CDR3 runs to 16 residues. Germline assignment: CDR1 SEHNR and CDR2 FQNEAQ (reference sequence). V lost 5 bases, J lost 5 bases, and 13 bases stayed unmatched. The CDR3 sequence is CASSPRLGTRRETQYF. The CDR3 nucleotides read TGTGCCAGCAGCCCACGCTTGGGGACTAGAAGGGAGACCCAGTACTTC. The variable domain in full, completed from reference TRBV7-9 and TRBJ2-5, reads DTGVSQNPRHKITKRGQNVTFRCDPISEHNRLYWYRQTLGQGPEFLTYFQNEAQLEKSRLLSDRFSAERPKGSFSTLEIQRTEQGDSAMYLCASSPRLGTRRETQYFGPGTRLLVL.

This clonotype was seen more than once but under ten times. This rearrangement joins TRBV13 to TRBJ2-7; TRBD2 matches at 9 bases. V was pared by 5 bases and J by 3 bases, with 8 bases of the junction left unmatched. This CDR3 is built from 15 residues. Germline CDR1 is PRHDT and CDR2 is FYEKMQ (reference sequence). The chain's CDR3 is CASSISGSSFYEQYF. The CDR3 DNA reads TGTGCCAGCAGCATTAGCGGGAGTTCGTTCTACGAGCAGTACTTC.

The chain is built from TRBV28 and TRBJ2-7; weak D call: TRBD2 (5 bases). V dropped 3 bases and J dropped 3 bases, with 9 bases sitting between them. Germline V gives CDR1 MDHEN, CDR2 SYDVKM. The CDR3 runs 13 residues. CDR3 nucleotides: TGTGCCAGCAGTTTGGTGGGAGACTACGAGCAGTACTTC. Translated: CASSLVGDYEQYF.

This clonotype appeared once. This chain links TRBV6-6 with TRBJ2-3, with D tentatively TRBD1 (5 bases). The CDR3 is 11 residues long. Between the trimmed V and J ends, which lost 2 bases and 11 bases, there was a span of 8 bases. From germline, CDR1 is MNHNY and CDR2 SVGAGI (reference sequence). CDR3 coding DNA: TGTGCCAGCAGTTACAACGGACAGCAGTATTTT. It is translated as CASSYNGQQYF.

The chain uses TRBV12-3 or TRBV12-4 and TRBJ1-2; 7 bases fit TRBD1. The CDR3 contains 12 residues. V shed 5 bases, J shed 8 bases, and the junction held 5 bases outside the gene matches. CDR3 loop: CASSRTGQGYTF. The CDR3 DNA is TGTGCCAGCAGTCGGACAGGTCAGGGCTACACCTTC.

This clonotype was observed a few times. The chain has TRBV6-5 and TRBJ2-5; D may match TRBD1 or TRBD2 (5 bases each). Germline V lookup: CDR1 MNHEY, CDR2 SVGAGI. CDR3 size: 14 residues. V lost 4 bases, J lost 4 bases, and 13 bases lay in between. In DNA form, the CDR3 reads TGTGCCAGCAGTTCCCGACAGAGGGGAGAGACCCAGTACTTC. Its translation is CASSSRQRGETQYF.

This clonotype was seen ten or more times. This chain uses TRBV3-1 with TRBJ1-2; D unclear. The CDR3 sequence is 15 residues long. Germline V lookup: CDR1 LGHDT, CDR2 YNNKEL (reference sequence). Trimming left V 1 base short and J 5 bases short, with 14 bases between. The CDR3 DNA reads TGTGCCAGCAGCCAAGTTTTGGGTGGGAGGTATGGCTACACCTTC. This codes for CASSQVLGGRYGYTF.

This chain connects TRBV5-1 to TRBJ2-1; no firm D call. The CDR3 totals 12 residues. CDR1 and CDR2 (germline): SGHRS, YFSETQ. Between the trimmed V and J ends, which lost 2 bases and 5 bases, there was a span of 5 bases. CDR3 in amino acids: CASSFVNNEQFF. The CDR3, as DNA: TGCGCCAGCAGCTTTGTTAACAATGAGCAGTTCTTC.

This clonotype was seen a few times. The V call is TRBV24-1, the J call TRBJ2-5; D remains ambiguous. Deletions cut 6 bases from V and 7 bases from J, with 14 bases between. Looked up from germline, CDR1 is KGHDR and CDR2 is SFDVKD. The CDR3 runs to 13 residues. The CDR3 nucleotides are TGTGCCACCAGTACGAAGGGCCAGACGACCCAGTACTTC. Translating it yields CATSTKGQTTQYF.

This clonotype occurred many times. J is TRBJ1-5 and V is TRBV7-2; D uncertain. The CDR3 has 15 amino acids. The germline V gene has CDR1 SGHTA and CDR2 FQGNSA. Trimming removed 2 bases from V and 0 bases from J, with 8 bases in between. The CDR3 sequence: CASSLNIYSNQPQHF. The CDR3 region has the DNA TGTGCCAGCAGCTTAAACATCTATAGCAATCAGCCCCAGCATTTT.

This rearrangement joins TRBV6-2 or TRBV6-3 to TRBJ1-5; a weak D match, TRBD1 (6 bases). The V gene's germline CDR1 is MNHEY and CDR2 SVGEGT. Deletions cut 7 bases from V and 5 bases from J, with 24 bases between. The CDR3 is 17 residues long. CDR3 protein: CASISVSDSRRDQPQHF. The CDR3 nucleotides are TGTGCCAGCATCTCCGTCTCGGACAGCCGCCGAGATCAGCCCCAGCATTTT.

This chain uses TRBV20-1 with TRBJ2-7, with 9 bases matching TRBD2. J lost 2 bases, V lost 6 bases, and 5 bases had no gene match. Germline V gene lookup returns CDR1 DFQATT and CDR2 SNEGSKA (reference sequence). This CDR3 is 13 amino acids long. CDR3 amino acids: CSAAPSGTYEQYF. The CDR3 nucleotides read TGCAGTGCCGCCCCTAGCGGGACCTACGAGCAGTACTTC.

The chain employs TRBV5-1 and TRBJ2-1; 7 bases agree with TRBD2. The CDR3 sequence is 18 residues long. With 1 base clipped from V and 4 bases from J, the junction kept 14 bases outside the gene matches. The germline CDR1 and CDR2 sequences are SGHRS and YFSETQ. The CDR3 loop reads CASSLWGNTGGLYNEQFF. CDR3 DNA: TGCGCCAGCAGCTTGTGGGGGAATACGGGAGGTCTGTACAATGAGCAGTTCTTC.

This chain uses TRBV4-3 with TRBJ1-1; D call uncertain. This CDR3 region has 16 residues. Per the germline V gene, CDR1 is LGHNA and CDR2 is YSLEER. V lost 1 base and J lost 8, with 20 bases in between. In DNA, the CDR3 is TGCGCCAGCAGCCAAGCCCCCGCTGGTGGAACGAGGGAAGCTTTCTTT. This sequence encodes CASSQAPAGGTREAFF.

The rearrangement links TRBV12-3 or TRBV12-4 to TRBJ2-7; tentative D call: TRBD2 (5 bases). Trimming took 3 bases from V and 4 from J, leaving 10 bases between them. The length of the CDR3 is 13 residues. This CDR3 reads CASSLAGLYEQYF. CDR3 coding DNA: TGTGCCAGCAGTTTGGCCGGACTTTACGAGCAGTACTTC.

This clonotype was seen a handful of times. The V and J genes are TRBV2 and TRBJ2-7; the match to TRBD1 covers 7 bases. Germline V CDR1 and CDR2: SNHLY, FYNNEI. V was pared by 6 bases and J by 5 bases, with 7 bases of the junction left unmatched. The CDR3 contains 13 residues. For the CDR3, the DNA is TGTGCCAGCAGACGACAGGGCCCGGACGAGCAGTACTTC. This encodes CASRRQGPDEQYF.

This clonotype was seen once. The V gene is TRBV19, the J gene TRBJ2-7; 8 positions agree with TRBD1. The CDR3 spans 14 residues. Unmatched junction bases numbered 3, after V lost 3 bases and J lost 2 bases. Germline V gives CDR1 LNHDA, CDR2 SQIVND (reference sequence). The CDR3 is CASSMRTGPYEQYF. CDR3 nucleotide sequence: TGTGCCAGTAGTATGAGGACAGGGCCCTACGAGCAGTACTTC.

This clonotype was counted between two and nine times. The rearrangement links TRBV4-3 to TRBJ2-7; D is possibly TRBD2 (5 bases). V was pared by 2 bases and J by 1 base, with 15 bases between. From germline, CDR1 is LGHNA and CDR2 YSLEER. The CDR3 is 16 amino acids. CDR3 protein: CASSQRQAEASYEQYF. The CDR3 DNA sequence: TGCGCCAGCAGCCAAAGGCAGGCGGAGGCTTCCTACGAGCAGTACTTC.

This sequence joins TRBV9 and TRBJ2-3; 10 bases line up with TRBD1. The CDR3 is 15 residues long. V shed 4 bases and J 3 bases; nucleotides not matched to a gene: 5. CDR1 SGDLS and CDR2 YYNGEE come from the germline V gene. The CDR3 is CASSLRDRGTDTQYF. The CDR3 DNA reads as TGTGCCAGCAGCCTCCGGGACAGGGGTACAGATACGCAGTATTTT.